This T cell receptor beta chain was captured in a study of Graves' ophthalmopathy and Graves' hyperthyroidism. This CDR3 has 17 amino acids. Germline values: CDR1 ENHRY, CDR2 SYGVKD. V was trimmed by 1 base and J by 3 bases, leaving 13 bases between them. The authors amplified TCR beta CDR3 regions from RNA transcripts. Scientists carried out first-round RT-PCR using HTBI primers and then a second-round multiplex PCR. TCRdb re-called the multiplex PCR reads with MiXCR, one entry per CDR3 protein. The table has more than 300,000 distinct CDR3 sequences, roughly 17% seen once. V and J are TRBV10-3 and TRBJ1-6; no clear D. Sequenced input: peripheral blood. This receptor was taken from an adult woman with stable Graves' hyperthyroidism. The CDR3 here is CAISELSGGSYNSPLHF. The CDR3 DNA reads as TGTGCCATCAGTGAGTTAAGTGGTGGGAGCTATAATTCACCCCTCCACTTT.